This TCR beta chain was retrieved from a study of T-cell memory formation after mild COVID-19. Study-wide results and limits: Cross-reactive memory seemingly joined, as some responding clones were found in pre-infection memory.

Trimming pared 6 bases from V and 5 bases from J, leaving 16 bases between. Germline CDR1 is SQVTM and CDR2 is ANQGSEA. CDR3 length: 13 amino acids. The authors produced TCR alpha and TCR beta cDNA libraries with sample barcodes and UMIs by 5'RACE using constant-segment primers. Using its own MiXCR run on the 5' RACE reads, TCRdb lists one record per CDR3 protein. The sample shows roughly 450,000 distinct CDR3 sequences, roughly 18% of them seen only once. A note on this clonotype: As yet, its antigen is unknown.

This receptor was obtained from a man between 18 and 35 years old who had mild COVID-19 (a few samples of this study predate the infection). Cell type and time point are not known. V is TRBV29-1 and J is TRBJ2-5; D tentatively reads TRBD1 or TRBD2 (6 bases each). The sequencing input was PBMCs or a T cell subset sorted from them (not recorded which). CDR3 DNA: TGCAGCGTCGCGTGGGGGGCGCAGGAGACCCAGTACTTC. The encoded protein is CSVAWGAQETQYF.